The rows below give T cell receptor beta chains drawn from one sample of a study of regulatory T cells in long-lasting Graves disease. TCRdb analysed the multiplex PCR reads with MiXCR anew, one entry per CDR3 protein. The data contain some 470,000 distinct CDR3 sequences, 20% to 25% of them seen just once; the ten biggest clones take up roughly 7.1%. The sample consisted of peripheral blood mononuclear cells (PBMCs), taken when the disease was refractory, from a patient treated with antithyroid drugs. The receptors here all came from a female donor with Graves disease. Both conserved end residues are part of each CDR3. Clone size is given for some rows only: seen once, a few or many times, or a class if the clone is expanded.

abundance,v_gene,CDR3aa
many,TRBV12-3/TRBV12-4,CASSTGGFEAFF
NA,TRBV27,CASSSPGTARGAYNEQFF
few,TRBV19,CASTKGTSLGNEQYF
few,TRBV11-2,CASSRLYNEQFF
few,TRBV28,CASTLWLGGTGELFF
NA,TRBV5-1,CASSLPGQVYNEQFF
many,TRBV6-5,CASSYTAATDYNSPLHF
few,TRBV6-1,CASKYWGSRLGGDYGYTF
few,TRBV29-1,CSVWTATNYGYTF
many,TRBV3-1,CASRRQGSEQYF
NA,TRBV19,CASSVTPTGGHSPLHF
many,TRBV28,CASSLRGEIGELFF
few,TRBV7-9,CASSPLRRGGSPYEQYF
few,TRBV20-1,CSAPNTQGANTEAFF
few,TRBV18,CASSPRDRGGYTF
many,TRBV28,CASSLSVRDGYTF
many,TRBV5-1,CASSMDRGSGELFF
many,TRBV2,CASKRGEQGKNIQYF
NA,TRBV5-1,CASSPTGAGGNTIYF
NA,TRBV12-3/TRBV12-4,CASSVTGTGVYYEQYF
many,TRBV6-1,CASSDGRGGVVPNIQYF
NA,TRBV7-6,CASSPPLGIEETQYF
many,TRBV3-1,CASTSSGAGEQYF
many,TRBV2,CASTAQVEQPQHF
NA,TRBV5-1,CASSGDGHMNTEAFF
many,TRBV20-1,CSASPDRASEKLFF
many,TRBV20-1,CSARGQNSYEQYF
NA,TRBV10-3,CAISVTGEANYGYTF
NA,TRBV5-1,CASSLESPEGYGYTF
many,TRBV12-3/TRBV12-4,CASSLTWNTEAFF
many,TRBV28,CASTLPGDMNTEAFF
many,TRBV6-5,CASSYSEDRDRGNQPQHF
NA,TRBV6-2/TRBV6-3,CASTEGQGPYEQYF
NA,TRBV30,CAWSVTHSGGAYEQYF
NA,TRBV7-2,CASSLVTPKNSPLHF
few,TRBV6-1,CASSPGDTRSPLHF
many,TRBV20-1,CSATLGQSTYEQYF